The clone carrying this T cell receptor beta chain was counted many times. The antigen remains unidentified. The read comes to an end 3 residues before the CDR3 does, leaving the germline J gene to fill in the end. Donors gave 5 to 8 ml heparinized peripheral whole blood. The entry originates in a study of T cell clonality in common variable immunodeficiency. Findings and caveats of the study: Compared with controls, CVID subjects had fewer shared TCRbeta clones. Repertoire-complication correlations in CVID were limited by patient heterogeneity.

CVID and control samples used equivalent genomic DNA input. The assay was immunoSEQ multiplex PCR, and TCRdb's table has in-frame clones only and misses some. The table lists fewer than 50,000 clones, with no singletons. Germline lookup yields CDR1 SEHNR and CDR2 FQNEAQ (reference sequence). This CDR3 is 15 amino acids long. V was shortened by 0 bases and J by 6 bases, with 13 bases between the two germline ends. The sequencing sample was made of peripheral blood mononuclear cells. V and J are TRBV7-9 and TRBJ2-3; D is perhaps TRBD2 (6 bases). This TCR came from a person aged 18-69 years in good health. The CDR3 reads CASSLAGGSRDTQYF. The part of the CDR3 DNA that was read is TGTGCCAGCAGCTTAGCGGGGGGATCGAGGGATACG.